This section outlines one TCR beta chain sequence together with its context. The antigen remains unidentified. Chemo-refractory metastatic non-small-cell lung cancer patients received focal radiation with ipilimumab CTLA-4 blockade. The sample belongs to a study of radiotherapy plus CTLA-4 blockade in lung cancer. Study summary: For about 19% of patients, objective responses occurred, and about 30% had disease control. Study-level findings and limits: TCR clones originating in tumors grew in number in blood after radiotherapy plus ipilimumab.

Trimming shortened V by 5 bases and J by 2 bases, and 3 bases separated the two germline ends. Germline V lookup: CDR1 SNHLY, CDR2 FYNNEI. This CDR3 is built from 12 residues. The method was immunoSEQ multiplex PCR; TCRdb's version includes in-frame clones alone and lacks a portion of them. The sample holds some 50,000 clones, 60% to 80% seen once. This TCR came from a human donor with non-small cell lung cancer who had stable disease on radiotherapy plus ipilimumab. The sample was peripheral blood, taken from a patient treated with radiotherapy plus ipilimumab. V usage is TRBV2 and J usage is TRBJ2-2; D not resolved. CDR3 loop: CASSKNTGELFF. The DNA for the CDR3 is TGTGCCAGCAGTAAAAACACCGGGGAGCTGTTTTTT.